This TCR beta chain is drawn from a study of T cell clonotyping in hematopoietic cell transplantation. Some clones are missing from TCRdb's copy, which holds only in-frame ones; the method was immunoSEQ multiplex PCR. The sample holds around 16,000 clones, approximately 57% seen once. Study results and limitations: Recipient TCR diversity dropped after transplant; expanded clonotypes rose from day 30 to 180.

V was pared by 1 base and J by 2 bases, with 9 bases between. The germline V gene encodes CDR1 SGHTA and CDR2 FQGNSA. The CDR3 extends over 14 amino acids. This clone was recorded once. Antigen: not known. This material consisted of PBMCs, taken 30 days after allogeneic stem cell transplant. The V and J genes are TRBV7-2 and TRBJ2-7; no reliable D call. This receptor was taken from a male patient between 50 and 60 years old who had an allogeneic stem cell transplant from an unrelated donor, so T cells may come from the graft donor. Some clones in this sample may be carry-over from other donors' samples. CDR3 in amino acids: CASSLDGYTYEQYF. The CDR3 nucleotides are TGTGCCAGCAGCTTAGATGGTTACACCTACGAGCAGTACTTC.